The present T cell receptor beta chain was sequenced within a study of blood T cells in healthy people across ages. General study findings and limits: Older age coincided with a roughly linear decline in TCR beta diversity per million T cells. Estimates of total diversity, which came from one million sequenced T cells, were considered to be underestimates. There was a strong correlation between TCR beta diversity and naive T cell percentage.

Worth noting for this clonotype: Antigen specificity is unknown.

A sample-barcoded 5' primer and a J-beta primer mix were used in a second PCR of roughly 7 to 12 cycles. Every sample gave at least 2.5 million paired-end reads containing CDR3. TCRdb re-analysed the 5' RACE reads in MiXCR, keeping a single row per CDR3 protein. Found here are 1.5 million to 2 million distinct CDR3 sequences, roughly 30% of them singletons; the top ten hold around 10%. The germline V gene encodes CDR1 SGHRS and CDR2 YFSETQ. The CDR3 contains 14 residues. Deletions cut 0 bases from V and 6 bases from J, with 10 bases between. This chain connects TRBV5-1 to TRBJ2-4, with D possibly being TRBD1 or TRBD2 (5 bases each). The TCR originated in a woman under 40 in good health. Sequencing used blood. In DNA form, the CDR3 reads TGCGCCAGCAGCTTGGGTTCCGGGGCAAACATTCAGTACTTC. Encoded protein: CASSLGSGANIQYF.